The 29 T cell receptor beta chains listed next were all sequenced from one sample in a study of blood T cell repertoires in COVID-19. The method was immunoSEQ multiplex PCR; TCRdb's version includes in-frame clones alone and lacks a portion of them. This table has hundreds of thousands of clones, around 87% appearing once. Material: peripheral blood. These receptors all stem from a woman in her thirties who had recovered from COVID-19.

J is TRBJ2-1 and V is TRBV9; 7 positions agree with TRBD2. After removal of 0 bases from V and 6 bases from J, the junction contained 6 bases not matched to a gene. The CDR3 is 15 amino acids. Germline V gives CDR1 SGDLS, CDR2 YYNGEE. CDR3 protein: CASSVVASGGNEQFF. The CDR3 DNA follows: TGTGCCAGCAGCGTAGTGGCTAGCGGCGGCAATGAGCAGTTCTTC.

The chain links TRBV5-1 to TRBJ1-4; no reliable D call. Germline V gene lookup returns CDR1 SGHRS and CDR2 YFSETQ. V lost 0 bases and J lost 0, with 9 bases in between. The CDR3 totals 16 residues. The CDR3 nucleotides are TGCGCCAGCAGCTTGGTCCCCGGAGCAACTAATGAAAAACTGTTTTTT. Translated, it gives CASSLVPGATNEKLFF.

J is TRBJ1-2 and V is TRBV19, with 8 bases aligning to TRBD1. The CDR3 runs to 16 residues. Germline loops: CDR1 LNHDA, CDR2 SQIVND (reference sequence). The V gene end was trimmed by 2 bases and the J gene end by 4 bases; junction bases not matched to a gene: 9. The CDR3 reads CASSITGQAEIYGYTF. CDR3 DNA: TGTGCCAGTAGTATAACGGGACAGGCCGAGATCTATGGCTACACCTTC.

V and J are TRBV6-5 and TRBJ2-5, with 8 positions matching TRBD1. J lost 4 bases, V lost 0 bases, and 4 bases had no gene match. CDR3 length: 15 amino acids. CDR1 MNHEY and CDR2 SVGAGI come from the germline V gene. DNA for the CDR3: TGTGCCAGCAGTTACTCGATACAGGGGGGAGAGACCCAGTACTTC. This encodes CASSYSIQGGETQYF.

This chain links TRBV2 with TRBJ2-5; TRBD2 might be the D (5 bases). The CDR3 sequence is 11 residues long. Germline values: CDR1 SNHLY, CDR2 FYNNEI. V lost 11 bases and J 3 bases, leaving 10 bases between the germline ends. The CDR3 region is CAGGLKETQYF. The DNA of the CDR3 is TGTGCCGGAGGTCTCAAAGAGACCCAGTACTTC.

The chain recombines TRBV29-1 with TRBJ1-2, with D possibly being TRBD1 (5 bases). The CDR3 is 13 residues long. CDR1 and CDR2 from the germline V gene are SQVTM and ANQGSEA. Trimming shortened V by 4 bases and J by 0 bases, and 9 bases separated the two germline ends. The CDR3 bases are TGCAGCGTTGTGGGGGGGACTAACTATGGCTACACCTTC. It codes for CSVVGGTNYGYTF.

This chain joins TRBV4-2 and TRBJ2-7; 11 bases line up with TRBD1. V lost 2 bases and J lost 5; bases outside the gene matches: 5. Germline V CDR1 and CDR2: LGHNA, YNFKEQ. The CDR3 consists of 15 residues. The CDR3 coding sequence is TGTGCCAGCAGCCAACAACCGGGACAGGGGGACGAGCAGTACTTC. Its translation: CASSQQPGQGDEQYF.

CDR3 in DNA: TGTGCCAGCAGTACACAGGGTTCGGTGAACACTGAAGCTTTCTTT. It specifies CASSTQGSVNTEAFF. This chain connects TRBV27 to TRBJ1-1, with D possibly matching TRBD1 (6 bases). Germline V gives CDR1 MNHEY, CDR2 SMNVEV (reference sequence). The V end was cut by 5 bases, the J end by 0 bases, with 13 bases between. This CDR3 contains 15 residues.

V is TRBV19 and J is TRBJ2-3; maybe TRBD2 (5 bases). Germline V gene sequence: CDR1 LNHDA, CDR2 SQIVND (reference sequence). The CDR3 sequence is 14 residues long. Between the trimmed V and J ends, which lost 4 bases and 0 bases, there was a span of 8 bases. CDR3 sequence (DNA): TGTGCCAGTAGTACCGGGATTAGCACAGATACGCAGTATTTT. Amino acids: CASSTGISTDTQYF.

This chain links TRBV5-4 with TRBJ1-2; D may be TRBD1 (5 bases). CDR1 and CDR2 from the germline V gene are SGHNT and YYREEE (reference sequence). Trimming took 6 bases from V and 2 from J, leaving 23 bases between them. The CDR3 sequence is 17 residues long. This chain's CDR3 is CASTGGAGSVWNYGYTF. The CDR3 coding sequence is TGTGCCAGCACCGGTGGGGCAGGGTCGGTCTGGAACTATGGCTACACCTTC.

This chain uses TRBV6-2 or TRBV6-3 with TRBJ1-6; 9 bases align to TRBD1. J was trimmed by 11 bases and V by 6 bases; bases with no gene match: 5. There are 13 residues in the CDR3. Germline values: CDR1 MNHEY, CDR2 SVGEGT. The CDR3 sequence: CASSQQGAAPLHF. The CDR3 bases are TGTGCCAGCAGCCAACAGGGGGCCGCACCCCTCCACTTT.

The chain has TRBV9 and TRBJ2-1; 8 nucleotides line up with TRBD2. The CDR3 consists of 15 residues. Germline assignment: CDR1 SGDLS and CDR2 YYNGEE. J lost 4 bases, V lost 3 bases, and 6 bases had no gene match. CDR3 bases: TGTGCCAGCAGCGCTGGGCTAGCGGGTTACAATGAGCAGTTCTTC. Translating it yields CASSAGLAGYNEQFF. Complete variable domain (other parts from reference TRBV9 and TRBJ2-1): DSGVTQTPKHLITATGQRVTLRCSPRSGDLSVYWYQQSLDQGLQFLIQYYNGEERAKGNILERFSAQQFPDLHSELNLSSLELGDSALYFCASSAGLAGYNEQFFGPGTRLTVL.

The chain carries TRBV28 and TRBJ2-7, with a weak D call TRBD1 (6 bases). Trimming removed 7 bases at V and 1 base at J, with 17 bases between. This CDR3 is 15 amino acids long. Germline CDR1 reads MDHEN; CDR2 reads SYDVKM. CDR3 coding DNA: TGTGCCAGCAAATCACACCCTACAGGGTCCTACGAGCAGTACTTC. It specifies CASKSHPTGSYEQYF. The full variable domain, its missing parts supplied by reference TRBV28 and TRBJ2-7, is DVKVTQSSRYLVKRTGEKVFLECVQDMDHENMFWYRQDPGLGLRLIYFSYDVKMKEKGDIPEGYSVSREKKERFSLILESASTNQTSMYLCASKSHPTGSYEQYFGPGTRLTVT.

The chain joins TRBV7-8 to TRBJ2-7; D may be TRBD1 (5 bases). V lost 2 bases and J lost 0, with 8 bases in between. The CDR3 runs to 14 residues. The germline V gene has CDR1 SGHVS and CDR2 FQNEAQ. In DNA form, the CDR3 reads TGTGCCAGCAGCTTAAGGGGCGCCTCCTACGAGCAGTACTTC. Translated: CASSLRGASYEQYF.

The chain combines TRBV6-5 with TRBJ2-7; 8 bases map to TRBD1. J gave up 3 bases and V 8 bases, and 12 bases lay outside the gene matches. The CDR3 runs to 15 residues. From germline, CDR1 is MNHEY and CDR2 SVGAGI. The CDR3, as DNA: TGTGCCAGCCGCTCCGGGGCAGGGGGCTTCTACGAGCAGTACTTC. Residues: CASRSGAGGFYEQYF.

In DNA, the CDR3 is TGTGCCAGCAGTCCCCAGACTAGCGGGAGGCCAGATACGCAGTATTTT. Its protein is CASSPQTSGRPDTQYF. The rearrangement links TRBV28 to TRBJ2-3, with 13 bases lining up with TRBD2. This CDR3 comprises 16 residues. CDR1 MDHEN and CDR2 SYDVKM come from the germline V gene. V lost 5 bases and J lost 4; bases outside the gene matches: 6.

The gene calls are TRBV30 and TRBJ1-1, with D maybe TRBD1 (5 bases). Germline values: CDR1 GTSNPN, CDR2 SVGIG (reference sequence). Trimming took off 3 bases at V and 0 bases at J, with 11 bases between the two ends. This CDR3 has 14 amino acids. For the CDR3, the DNA is TGTGCCTGGAGCCCAGGGCTGATGAACACTGAAGCTTTCTTT. Its translation: CAWSPGLMNTEAFF.

The CDR3 coding sequence is TGTGCCAGTAGTAACCGGGACGGGAGCTCTGGGGCCAACGTCCTGACTTTC. As protein: CASSNRDGSSGANVLTF. V is TRBV19 and J is TRBJ2-6; D might be TRBD2 (6 bases). The CDR3 spans 17 residues. Trimming cost V 4 bases and J 0 bases, with 13 bases left between them. Per germline, CDR1 LNHDA and CDR2 SQIVND (reference sequence).

The chain couples TRBV19 to TRBJ2-3; D possibly corresponds to TRBD1 (5 bases). Trimming cost V 2 bases and J 3 bases, with 15 bases left between them. Germline values: CDR1 LNHDA, CDR2 SQIVND (reference sequence). The CDR3 contains 16 residues. CDR3 nucleotides: TGTGCCAGTAGTATATGGGTAGGGGTGAAGACAGATACGCAGTATTTT. This translates into CASSIWVGVKTDTQYF. The entire variable domain, with the rest obtained from reference TRBV19 and TRBJ2-3, is as follows: DGGITQSPKYLFRKEGQNVTLSCEQNLNHDAMYWYRQDPGQGLRLIYYSQIVNDFQKGDIAEGYSVSREKKESFPLTVTSAQKNPTAFYLCASSIWVGVKTDTQYFGPGTRLTVL.

The V call is TRBV5-4, the J call TRBJ2-4; 7 positions match TRBD2. V gave up 1 base and J gave up 2 bases; unmatched junction bases: 6. Germline V gene data show CDR1 as SGHNT and CDR2 as YYREEE (reference sequence). The CDR3 runs 16 residues. DNA for the CDR3: TGTGCCAGCAGCTTGCCGGGAGGTTGGTCCAAAAACATTCAGTACTTC. As protein: CASSLPGGWSKNIQYF.

The rearrangement uses TRBV24-1 and TRBJ1-2; TRBD1 is a possible D gene (5 bases). Germline assignment: CDR1 KGHDR and CDR2 SFDVKD. The V gene lost 4 bases and the J gene lost 8 bases, with 22 bases spanning the gap. CDR3 length: 16 residues. The CDR3 spells CATSDPAFGGEDGYTF. CDR3 DNA sequence: TGTGCCACCAGTGACCCGGCCTTCGGGGGGGAAGACGGCTACACCTTC.

This clone has more than one count but fewer than ten. The chain combines TRBV28 with TRBJ1-6; no firm D call. The CDR3 extends over 13 amino acids. CDR1 MDHEN and CDR2 SYDVKM come from the germline V gene. Trimming took off 10 bases at V and 3 bases at J, with 10 bases between the two ends. The CDR3 spells CATLRSYNSPLHF. The CDR3 nucleotides are TGTGCCACCCTACGGAGCTATAATTCACCCCTCCACTTT.

V is TRBV13 and J is TRBJ2-5; D is unresolved. Germline CDR1 PRHDT, CDR2 FYEKMQ (reference sequence). The CDR3 has 13 residues. Trimming took 5 bases from V and 5 from J, leaving 12 bases between them. The CDR3 is CASSNTLRETQYF. CDR3 in DNA: TGTGCCAGCAGCAATACTTTACGGGAGACCCAGTACTTC.

The J gene is TRBJ2-3, the V gene TRBV5-4, with 7 bases matching TRBD2. Losses at the gene ends were 6 bases for V and 2 bases for J; bases not matched to a gene: 3. The CDR3 consists of 13 residues. In germline, CDR1 is SGHNT, CDR2 YYREEE (reference sequence). Here the CDR3 reads CASIGGITDTQYF. CDR3 nucleotides: TGTGCCAGCATCGGGGGGATCACAGATACGCAGTATTTT.

There are many counts of this clone. This rearrangement joins TRBV12-3 or TRBV12-4 to TRBJ1-2; 7 bases are a match to TRBD1. The CDR3 totals 12 residues. V lost 6 bases, J lost 7 bases, and 5 bases stayed unmatched. CDR3 in DNA: TGTGCCAGCAGCTCGGACAGGTTTGGCTACACCTTC. Translation: CASSSDRFGYTF.

Concerning this clone itself: Within the sample, other DNA sequences also encode this same CDR3. This chain connects TRBV7-2 to TRBJ2-7; 10 bases map to TRBD1. The CDR3 consists of 15 residues. Per the germline V gene, CDR1 is SGHTA and CDR2 is FQGNSA. V dropped 1 base and J dropped 2; count of bases not matched to a gene: 2. CDR3 in amino acids: CASSLGQGAAYEQYF. CDR3 sequence (DNA): TGTGCCAGCAGCTTAGGACAGGGGGCGGCCTACGAGCAGTACTTC.

V usage is TRBV2 and J usage is TRBJ2-2, with D unresolved. Germline V gene sequence: CDR1 SNHLY, CDR2 FYNNEI. V shed 1 base and J shed 6 bases, with 6 bases lying between them. The CDR3 loop spans 13 amino acids. DNA of the CDR3: TGTGCCAGCAGTGAAGTCAGGTCCGGGGAGCTGTTTTTT. Translating it yields CASSEVRSGELFF. The full variable domain, completed using reference TRBV2 and TRBJ2-2, is EPEVTQTPSHQVTQMGQEVILRCVPISNHLYFYWYRQILGQKVEFLVSFYNNEISEKSEIFDDQFSVERPDGSNFTLKIRSTKLEDSAMYFCASSEVRSGELFFGEGSRLTVL.

V gene TRBV12-3 or TRBV12-4 combines with J gene TRBJ2-3, with D uncertain. The CDR3 length is 12 residues. The ends were cut back, 6 bases at V and 0 bases at J, with 4 bases in the middle. CDR3 DNA sequence: TGTGCCAGCAGCCCGAGCACAGATACGCAGTATTTT. The encoded protein is CASSPSTDTQYF.

This chain connects TRBV28 to TRBJ1-4, with 9 positions matching TRBD1. The J segment lost 7 bases and the V segment lost 5 bases, leaving 11 bases of the junction unmatched. Per germline, CDR1 MDHEN and CDR2 SYDVKM. The CDR3 extends over 16 amino acids. The CDR3 loop reads CASSADRGLRGEKLFF. The CDR3 nucleotides read TGTGCCAGCAGTGCGGACAGGGGCCTCAGGGGTGAAAAACTGTTTTTT.